This record looks at one TCR beta chain sequence and its context. CDR3 size: 20 residues. V was pared by 0 bases and J by 1 base, with 17 bases of the junction left unmatched. The germline CDR1 and CDR2 sequences are MGHRA and YSYEKL. Clones were read by immunoSEQ multiplex PCR, and TCRdb kept only the in-frame ones, dropping some. In the table there are 640,000 or so clones, 80% to 90% of which are singletons. These data belong to a study of shared T cell receptors in the human thymus. This same sample was also taken into another study, of human thymus T cells. That publication notes: Resected material from corrective heart surgery provided the thymus tissue analysed. Use of V and J genes seemed skewed within the thymic and blood repertoires.

The TCR was taken from a boy under two years old with a congenital heart defect. Material for sequencing was thymocytes. The rearrangement uses TRBV4-1 and TRBJ1-1; 7 nucleotides agree with TRBD1. CDR3: CASSQDGALGQVKTNTEAFF. The CDR3 bases are TGCGCCAGCAGCCAAGATGGGGCTCTCGGACAGGTAAAAACGAACACTGAAGCTTTCTTT.